The 19 T cell receptor beta chains in this list originate from one sample, sequenced in a study of PD-1 blockade in classical Hodgkin lymphoma. Method: immunoSEQ multiplex PCR; TCRdb's copy keeps in-frame clones and lacks some. The sample yields roughly 40,000 clones, 60% to 85% seen once. Autologous stem cell transplantation was followed by relapse in every patient, and brentuximab vedotin exposure varied. This sample comprised peripheral blood mononuclear cells (PBMCs), obtained at baseline. The receptor set was obtained from a human donor with classical Hodgkin lymphoma.

Comments on this clone: One end of the junction varies from germline; a read error may be responsible. The rearrangement uses TRBV13 and TRBJ2-7; 14 positions match TRBD2. The CDR3 consists of 16 residues. Germline V gene lookup returns CDR1 PRHDT and CDR2 FYEKMQ (reference sequence). In DNA, the CDR3 is TGTGCCAGCAGCGTAGGGACTAGCGGGGGAACCTACGAGCAGTACTTC. Its translation: CASSVGTSGGTYEQYF. The full variable domain, completed using reference TRBV13 and TRBJ2-7, is AAGVIQSPRHLIKEKRETATLKCYPIPRHDTVYWYQQGPGQDPQFLISFYEKMQSDKGSIPDRFSAQQFSDYHSELNMSSLELGDSALYFCASSVGTSGGTYEQYFGPGTRLTVT.

This clone was counted a single time. The chain carries TRBV6-1 and TRBJ2-7; 9 positions match TRBD1. The CDR3 runs to 15 residues. The J segment lost 3 bases and the V segment lost 5 bases, leaving 8 bases of the junction unmatched. CDR1 is MNHNS and CDR2 is SASEGT in the germline V gene. DNA of the CDR3: TGTGCCAGCAGTTTTACGGACAGGGGTGGCTACGAGCAGTACTTC. Amino acids: CASSFTDRGGYEQYF.

V is TRBV2 and J is TRBJ2-7, with 13 bases identical to TRBD2. The CDR3 totals 16 residues. Germline V gene sequence: CDR1 SNHLY, CDR2 FYNNEI. V dropped 5 bases and J dropped 7; count of bases not matched to a gene: 11. This CDR3 reads CASSTPGTSGVNEQYF. CDR3 coding DNA: TGTGCCAGCAGTACCCCCGGGACTAGCGGGGTGAATGAGCAGTACTTC.

This chain joins TRBV6-1 and TRBJ2-4; unclear D gene. V lost 10 bases, J lost 0 bases, and 10 bases lay in between. Germline values: CDR1 MNHNS, CDR2 SASEGT. CDR3 length: 13 amino acids. CDR3 loop: CATQGVAKNIQYF. The CDR3 nucleotides are TGTGCCACCCAAGGAGTAGCCAAAAACATTCAGTACTTC.

The chain employs TRBV19 and TRBJ1-5; D might be TRBD1 (5 bases). The CDR3 length is 16 residues. Looked up from germline, CDR1 is LNHDA and CDR2 is SQIVND (reference sequence). V lost 4 bases and J 0 bases, leaving 13 bases between the germline ends. This CDR3 reads CASSKGRGVSNQPQHF. The CDR3 nucleotides are TGTGCCAGTAGTAAGGGCAGAGGGGTTAGCAATCAGCCCCAGCATTTT.

In DNA, the CDR3 is TGTGCCAGCAGCTCCGGACAGGGGGGATCAGATACGCAGTATTTT. This codes for CASSSGQGGSDTQYF. This chain joins TRBV7-3 and TRBJ2-3; 10 bases line up with TRBD1. The CDR3 is 15 amino acids. Germline assignment: CDR1 SGHTA and CDR2 FQGTGA. The V and J ends lost 4 bases and 4 bases, in that order; junction bases with no gene match: 5.

CDR3 protein: CASSPPAGGYEQYF. As DNA, the CDR3 is TGTGCCAGCAGCCCCCCAGCGGGAGGCTACGAGCAGTACTTC. The V call is TRBV7-9, the J call TRBJ2-7, with 9 bases matching TRBD2. CDR1 is SEHNR, CDR2 FQNEAQ, per germline (reference sequence). The CDR3 is 14 amino acids. Germline trimming cut 5 bases from V and 3 bases from J; bases unmatched to any gene: 5.

V gene TRBV19 combines with J gene TRBJ2-3; D unresolved. CDR1 and CDR2 from the germline V gene are LNHDA and SQIVND (reference sequence). The germline V and J ends were trimmed by 5 bases and 6 bases, with 15 bases remaining between them. The CDR3 has 14 residues. CDR3 DNA: TGTGCCAGTAGTCCCCCCTCGCGACGGGATACGCAGTATTTT. The encoded protein is CASSPPSRRDTQYF.

This clone was counted only a few times. The chain couples TRBV25-1 to TRBJ1-2, with TRBD1 matching 7 bases. The CDR3 runs 14 residues. Germline V lookup: CDR1 MGHDK, CDR2 SYGVNS. After removal of 1 base from V and 4 bases from J, the junction contained 3 bases not matched to a gene. CDR3 residues: CASSESTGFYGYTF. The CDR3 coding sequence is TGTGCCAGCAGTGAATCGACAGGGTTCTATGGCTACACCTTC.

The chain joins TRBV27 to TRBJ2-2; TRBD2 aligns across 11 bases. The CDR3 covers 15 residues. Trimming at V came to 3 bases and at J to 4 bases, leaving 1 base not matched to a gene. Germline V gene sequence: CDR1 MNHEY, CDR2 SMNVEV (reference sequence). The CDR3 nucleotides are TGTGCCAGCAGTTTTGGGACTAGCGGCACCGGGGAGCTGTTTTTT. Protein sequence: CASSFGTSGTGELFF.

The V gene is TRBV7-3, the J gene TRBJ2-1, with 11 bases lining up with TRBD2. Germline lookup yields CDR1 SGHTA and CDR2 FQGTGA. Unmatched junction bases numbered 9, after V lost 0 bases and J lost 5 bases. CDR3 length equals 18 residues. For the CDR3, the DNA is TGTGCCAGCAGCTTAACCGGACTAGCGGGCTTAAACGACAATGAGCAGTTCTTC. Its translation: CASSLTGLAGLNDNEQFF. The variable domain in full, with the rest retrieved from reference TRBV7-3 and TRBJ2-1, is GAGVSQTPSNKVTEKGKYVELRCDPISGHTALYWYRQSLGQGPEFLIYFQGTGAADDSGLPNDRFFAVRPEGSVSTLKIQRTERGDSAVYLCASSLTGLAGLNDNEQFFGPGTRLTVL.

This rearrangement joins TRBV6-6 to TRBJ2-5, with 11 bases matching TRBD2. CDR1 MNHNY and CDR2 SVGAGI come from the germline V gene (reference sequence). The V segment lost 0 bases and the J segment 4 bases; nucleotides outside the gene matches: 4. The CDR3 sequence is 16 residues long. CDR3 sequence (DNA): TGTGCCAGCAGTTACTCGCGACTAGCGGGATCAGAGACCCAGTACTTC. Its protein is CASSYSRLAGSETQYF.

This clone qualifies as medium-sized (0.01 to 0.1%). The chain recombines TRBV9 with TRBJ1-1; no firm D call. The V end lost 0 bases, the J end lost 7 bases, and 10 bases lay between the germline ends. The CDR3 extends over 13 amino acids. The germline gives CDR1 SGDLS, CDR2 YYNGEE. For the CDR3, the DNA is TGTGCCAGCAGCGTAGGAGCGGGAGGTGAAGCTTTCTTT. The encoded protein is CASSVGAGGEAFF.

The rearrangement links TRBV19 to TRBJ2-7; 10 bases fit TRBD1. The ends lost 4 bases at V and 2 bases at J; junction bases unmatched: 2. Germline V gene lookup returns CDR1 LNHDA and CDR2 SQIVND (reference sequence). This CDR3 has 14 residues. The CDR3 loop is CASSTGTGAYEQYF. In nucleotides, the CDR3 is TGTGCCAGTAGTACTGGGACAGGGGCCTACGAGCAGTACTTC.

The J gene is TRBJ1-1, the V gene TRBV28; 7 bases agree with TRBD1. J lost 1 base, V lost 7 bases, and 9 bases had no gene match. Germline V gene data show CDR1 as MDHEN and CDR2 as SYDVKM. The length of the CDR3 is 15 residues. The CDR3 reads CASTFVGQRNTEAFF. CDR3 bases: TGTGCCAGCACGTTCGTGGGACAGAGGAACACTGAAGCTTTCTTT.

The chain links TRBV20-1 to TRBJ2-7; 8 bases map to TRBD1. Germline CDR1 and CDR2: DFQATT and SNEGSKA (reference sequence). CDR3 length: 11 residues. V shed 7 bases, J shed 5 bases, and the junction held 4 bases outside the gene matches. The CDR3 DNA sequence: TGCAGTGGGACAGGGAGGAACGAGCAGTACTTC. Its protein product is CSGTGRNEQYF.

This chain connects TRBV4-2 to TRBJ2-5, with 11 bases aligning to TRBD2. J lost 4 bases, V lost 4 bases, and 11 bases had no gene match. This CDR3 is 17 amino acids long. Looked up from germline, CDR1 is LGHNA and CDR2 is YNFKEQ. CDR3 residues: CASSPPPLAGGLETQYF. Written as DNA, the CDR3 is TGTGCCAGCAGCCCCCCGCCGCTAGCGGGAGGTCTAGAGACCCAGTACTTC.

The V and J genes are TRBV9 and TRBJ2-1; no firm D call. The CDR3 runs to 14 residues. The V gene's germline CDR1 is SGDLS and CDR2 YYNGEE. The ends were cut back, 1 base at V and 0 bases at J, with 5 bases in the middle. This CDR3 reads CASSVSGSYNEQFF. The DNA for the CDR3 is TGTGCCAGCAGCGTATCAGGCTCCTACAATGAGCAGTTCTTC.

The CDR3 protein is CASSEWSDTEAFF. CDR3 nucleotides: TGTGCCAGCAGTGAGTGGTCGGACACTGAAGCTTTCTTT. The chain links TRBV2 to TRBJ1-1; D unresolved. V was trimmed by 3 bases and J by 3 bases, leaving 8 bases between them. The length of the CDR3 is 13 residues. In germline, CDR1 is SNHLY, CDR2 FYNNEI.